The rows below give T cell receptor beta chains drawn from one sample of a study of blood T cell repertoires in COVID-19. The data were produced by immunoSEQ multiplex PCR, yet TCRdb's version contains in-frame clones alone and is incomplete. The sample yields about 210,000 clones, roughly nine tenths seen once. What was sequenced was PBMCs or T cells enriched from blood (not recorded which). The receptors shown here come from a woman between 40 and 55 years old in a cohort exposed to, infected with or recovered from COVID-19 (not recorded which). CDR3s include the opening cysteine and the closing phenylalanine or tryptophan. D genes are given only for firm matches. A clone size is listed for some rows: how often the clone was seen (once, few, many), or a class if it is expanded.

V gene,J gene,D gene,clone size,CDR3 DNA,CDR3 protein
TRBV19,TRBJ1-2,TRBD1,.,TGTGCCAGTAGTCCTCAGGGGGCGAAAGGCTACACCTTC,CASSPQGAKGYTF
TRBV5-1,TRBJ2-7,TRBD2,once,TGCGCCAGCAGCACCTCGGAAGCGGGATACGAGCAGTACTTC,CASSTSEAGYEQYF
TRBV2,TRBJ1-2,.,.,TGTGCCGTCCCGGGGGGGGATCCGGAGTATGGCTACACCTTC,CAVPGGDPEYGYTF
TRBV7-9,TRBJ1-2,.,few,TGTGCCAGCAGCTTAGAATATCAGGGATGCACCTTC,CASSLEYQGCTF
TRBV30,TRBJ2-5,TRBD2,.,TGTGCCTGGAGGCCGGGACTAGCGGGAGTCGAGACCCAGTACTTC,CAWRPGLAGVETQYF
TRBV6-5,TRBJ2-3,.,once,TGTGCCAGCTCCAAGGCGGGATTTGGGGATACGCAGTATTTT,CASSKAGFGDTQYF
TRBV3-1/TRBV3-2,TRBJ2-1,TRBD2,.,TGTGCCAGCAGCCCAGGCGGGGGATACAATGAGCAGTTCTTC,CASSPGGGYNEQFF
TRBV2,TRBJ1-1,.,.,TGTGCCAGCAGTGAATCTGGACAATGGGTAGCTTTCTTT,CASSESGQWVAFF
TRBV27,TRBJ2-1,.,.,TGTGCCAGCAGGAGGGGTGGGACTGGCTACAATGAGCAGTTCTTC,CASRRGGTGYNEQFF
TRBV6-5,TRBJ1-1,.,.,TGTGCCAGCAGTTACACGTGGACTCGGATCGACACTGAAGCTTTCTTT,CASSYTWTRIDTEAFF
TRBV10-3,TRBJ2-1,TRBD1,.,TGTGCCATCAGCCCGGGACAGGGGGTGGATGATGAGCAGTTCTTC,CAISPGQGVDDEQFF
TRBV5-1,TRBJ2-7,TRBD2,.,TGCGCCAGCAGCCCCGGACTAGCAAACTACGAGCAGTACTTC,CASSPGLANYEQYF
TRBV14,TRBJ2-7,TRBD2,once,TGTGCCAGCAGCGTTAGCGGGGGGTACGAGCAGTACTTC,CASSVSGGYEQYF
TRBV4-1,TRBJ1-1,.,few,TGCGCCAGCAGCCAAGGCCTAATCTTGAACACTGAAGCTTTCTTT,CASSQGLILNTEAFF
TRBV27,TRBJ1-5,TRBD1,.,TGTGCCAGCAGTCCCTGGACAGGGGATGGATCAGGCAATCAGCCCCAGCATTTT,CASSPWTGDGSGNQPQHF
TRBV6-5,TRBJ2-7,TRBD2,.,TGTGCCAGCAGTAGATCTAGCGGGGGAGCCTACGAGCAGTACTTC,CASSRSSGGAYEQYF
TRBV2,TRBJ1-4,.,.,TGTGCCAGCACGGAACAGGGTCTGGCCGAAAAACTGTTTTTT,CASTEQGLAEKLFF
TRBV29-1,TRBJ2-2,.,once,TGCAGCGCCGAGGCGGCGAGAGGAGGCACCGGGGAGCTGTTTTTT,CSAEAARGGTGELFF
TRBV6-5,TRBJ2-7,.,.,TGTGCCAGCAGTTACGGCGACAGGAACTCCTACGAGCAGTACTTC,CASSYGDRNSYEQYF
TRBV19,TRBJ1-6,TRBD1,.,TGTGCCAGTACCTGGGGACAGGGAAATTCACCCCTCCACTTT,CASTWGQGNSPLHF
TRBV7-9,TRBJ2-1,TRBD2,once,TGTGCCAGCAGCCACCTAGCGGGCTACAATGAGCAGTTCTTC,CASSHLAGYNEQFF
TRBV7-2,TRBJ1-6,.,once,TGTGCCAGCAGCCATAAATGGAGATATAGGAATTCACCCCTCCACTTT,CASSHKWRYRNSPLHF
TRBV5-1,TRBJ2-7,TRBD1,once,TGCGCCAGCAGCTTCAGACAGGGACCCTACGAGCAGTACTTC,CASSFRQGPYEQYF
TRBV13,TRBJ1-2,.,.,TGTGCCAGCAGCCTGTCCGGTAACTATGGCTACACCTTC,CASSLSGNYGYTF
TRBV7-9,TRBJ1-2,.,.,TGTGCCAGCAGCTCCCGCGAGTCTGAGCACTATGGCTACACCTTC,CASSSRESEHYGYTF
TRBV5-1,TRBJ2-3,TRBD2,.,TGCGCCAGCAGCTACGCACCGGGACTAGCGAGAATACACAGCACAGATACGCAGTATTTT,CASSYAPGLARIHSTDTQYF
TRBV6-5,TRBJ2-7,TRBD1,.,TGTGCCAGCAGTTACCGGACAGGGTCAACCTACGAGCAGTACTTC,CASSYRTGSTYEQYF
TRBV5-1,TRBJ2-1,TRBD1,.,TGCGCCAGCACCGCCCAGACAGGGGGCAATGAGCAGTTCTTC,CASTAQTGGNEQFF
TRBV7-2,TRBJ2-7,.,.,TGTGCCAGCAGCTTACGTGACAGGTTTCCCGAGCAGTACTTC,CASSLRDRFPEQYF
TRBV5-5,TRBJ1-2,.,once,TGTGCCAGCAGCGCAGGGATGGCTGGCTACACCTTC,CASSAGMAGYTF
TRBV6-2/TRBV6-3,TRBJ1-2,.,once,TGTGCCAGCAGCCCATACAGGGTCTATGGCTACACCTTC,CASSPYRVYGYTF
TRBV5-1,TRBJ2-3,.,.,TGCGCCAGCAGCTCCGACCTCGGGAAGCTCACAGATACGCAGTATTTT,CASSSDLGKLTDTQYF
TRBV4-1,TRBJ1-1,.,.,TGCGCCAGCAGCCAAAGAATTAGGGGTCCCCTCGCGAGTCGCCTTGAAGCTTTCTTT,CASSQRIRGPLASRLEAFF
TRBV19,TRBJ1-1,TRBD1,once,TGTGCCAGTAGTCCGCAGGGGGCTGTGGGCACTGAAGCTTTCTTT,CASSPQGAVGTEAFF
TRBV29-1,TRBJ1-1,.,.,TGCAGCGTTGAATCCACTCCATCCCGCAGGGGGAACACTGAAGCTTTCTTT,CSVESTPSRRGNTEAFF
TRBV2,TRBJ1-1,TRBD1,.,TGTGCCAGCAGTGAAGGGTGGACAGGTCATGATGAAGCTTTCTTT,CASSEGWTGHDEAFF